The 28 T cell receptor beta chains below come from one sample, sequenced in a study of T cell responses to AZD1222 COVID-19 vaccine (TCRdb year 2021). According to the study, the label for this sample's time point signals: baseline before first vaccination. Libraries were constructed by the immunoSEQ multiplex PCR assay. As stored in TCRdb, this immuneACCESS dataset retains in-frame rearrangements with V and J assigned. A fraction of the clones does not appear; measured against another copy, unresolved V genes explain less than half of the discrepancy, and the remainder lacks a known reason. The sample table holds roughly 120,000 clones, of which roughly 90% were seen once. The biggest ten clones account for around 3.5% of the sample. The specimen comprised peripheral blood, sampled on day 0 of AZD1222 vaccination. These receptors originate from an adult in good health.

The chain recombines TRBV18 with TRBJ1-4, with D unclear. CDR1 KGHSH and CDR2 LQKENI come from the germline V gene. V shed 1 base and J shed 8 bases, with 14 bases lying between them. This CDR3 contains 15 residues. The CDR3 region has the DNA TGTGCCAGCTCACCACGGGTTGAGATGGGCGAAAAACTGTTTTTT. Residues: CASSPRVEMGEKLFF.

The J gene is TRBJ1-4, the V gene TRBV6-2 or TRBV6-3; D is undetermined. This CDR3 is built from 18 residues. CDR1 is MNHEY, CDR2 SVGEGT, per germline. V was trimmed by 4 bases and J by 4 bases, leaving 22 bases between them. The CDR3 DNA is TGTGCCAGCAGTTCCCCGACCCTTCCGAGGAGATTTAATGAAAAACTGTTTTTT. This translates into CASSSPTLPRRFNEKLFF.

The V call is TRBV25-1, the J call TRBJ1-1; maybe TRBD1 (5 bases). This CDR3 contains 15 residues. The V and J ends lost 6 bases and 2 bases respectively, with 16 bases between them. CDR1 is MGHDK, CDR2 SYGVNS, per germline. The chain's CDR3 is CASSRAGTANTEAFF. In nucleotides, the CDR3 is TGTGCCAGCAGCAGAGCCGGGACGGCTAACACTGAAGCTTTCTTT.

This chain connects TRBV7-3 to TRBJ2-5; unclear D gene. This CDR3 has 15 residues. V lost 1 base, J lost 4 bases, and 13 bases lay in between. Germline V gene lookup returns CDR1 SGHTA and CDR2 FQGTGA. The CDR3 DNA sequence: TGTGCCAGCAGCTTAAATGGTTATGGTGGAGAGACCCAGTACTTC. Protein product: CASSLNGYGGETQYF.

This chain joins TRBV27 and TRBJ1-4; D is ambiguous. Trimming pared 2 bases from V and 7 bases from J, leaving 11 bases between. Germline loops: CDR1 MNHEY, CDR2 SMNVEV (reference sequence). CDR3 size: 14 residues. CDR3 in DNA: TGTGCCAGCAGTTTAGTAGGGCGGGGTGAAAAACTGTTTTTT. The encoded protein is CASSLVGRGEKLFF.

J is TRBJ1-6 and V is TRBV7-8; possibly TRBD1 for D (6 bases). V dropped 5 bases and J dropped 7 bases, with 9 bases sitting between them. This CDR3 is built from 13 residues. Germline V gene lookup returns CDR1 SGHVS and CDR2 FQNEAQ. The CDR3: CASSRTGNSPLHF. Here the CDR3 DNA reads TGTGCCAGCAGCCGTACAGGGAATTCACCCCTCCACTTT. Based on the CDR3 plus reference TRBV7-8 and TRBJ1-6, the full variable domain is GAGVSQSPRYKVAKRGQDVALRCDPISGHVSLFWYQQALGQGPEFLTYFQNEAQLDKSGLPSDRFFAERPEGSVSTLKIQRTQQEDSAVYLCASSRTGNSPLHFGNGTRLTVT.

The CDR3: CASSQPAITGGVYSNQPQHF. DNA of the CDR3: TGTGCCAGCAGCCAGCCCGCCATTACAGGTGGGGTATATAGCAATCAGCCCCAGCATTTT. V gene TRBV7-3 combines with J gene TRBJ1-5, with D tentatively TRBD1 (5 bases). Germline V gene sequence: CDR1 SGHTA, CDR2 FQGTGA. This CDR3 region has 20 residues. V lost 5 bases to trimming and J lost 0 bases, with 26 bases between them. The full variable domain, with the rest looked up from reference TRBV7-3 and TRBJ1-5, is GAGVSQTPSNKVTEKGKYVELRCDPISGHTALYWYRQSLGQGPEFLIYFQGTGAADDSGLPNDRFFAVRPEGSVSTLKIQRTERGDSAVYLCASSQPAITGGVYSNQPQHFGDGTRLSIL.

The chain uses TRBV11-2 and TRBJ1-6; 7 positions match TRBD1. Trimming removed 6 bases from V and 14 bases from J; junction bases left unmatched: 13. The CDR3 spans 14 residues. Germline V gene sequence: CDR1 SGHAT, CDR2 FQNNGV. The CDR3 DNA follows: TGTGCCAGCAGTACCTACAGGGGACCCACGACCCTCCACTTT. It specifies CASSTYRGPTTLHF.

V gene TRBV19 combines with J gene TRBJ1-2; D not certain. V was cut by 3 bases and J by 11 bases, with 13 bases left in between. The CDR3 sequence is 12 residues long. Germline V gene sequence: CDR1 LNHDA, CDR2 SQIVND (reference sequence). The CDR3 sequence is CASSILAGFYTF. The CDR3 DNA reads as TGTGCCAGTAGTATCTTGGCAGGCTTTTACACCTTC. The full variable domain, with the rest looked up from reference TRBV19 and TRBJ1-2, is DGGITQSPKYLFRKEGQNVTLSCEQNLNHDAMYWYRQDPGQGLRLIYYSQIVNDFQKGDIAEGYSVSREKKESFPLTVTSAQKNPTAFYLCASSILAGFYTFGSGTRLTVV.

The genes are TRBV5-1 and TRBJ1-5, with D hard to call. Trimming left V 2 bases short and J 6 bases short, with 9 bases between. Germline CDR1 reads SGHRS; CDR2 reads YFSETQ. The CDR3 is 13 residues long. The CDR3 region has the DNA TGCGCCAGCAGCTTTGGGGATAGTCAGCCCCAGCATTTT. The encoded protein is CASSFGDSQPQHF.

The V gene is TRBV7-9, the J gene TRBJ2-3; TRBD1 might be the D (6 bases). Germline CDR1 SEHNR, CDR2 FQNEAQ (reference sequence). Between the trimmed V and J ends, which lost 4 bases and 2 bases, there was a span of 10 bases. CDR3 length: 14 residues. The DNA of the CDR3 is TGTGCCAGCAGCTCCGGACAGTTCACAGATACGCAGTATTTT. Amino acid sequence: CASSSGQFTDTQYF.

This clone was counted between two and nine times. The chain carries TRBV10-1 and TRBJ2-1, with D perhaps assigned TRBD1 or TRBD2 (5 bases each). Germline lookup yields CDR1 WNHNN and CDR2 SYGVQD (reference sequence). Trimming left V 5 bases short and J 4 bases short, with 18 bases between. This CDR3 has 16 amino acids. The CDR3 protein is CASSPGWGKRYNEQFF. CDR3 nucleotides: TGCGCCAGCAGTCCTGGGTGGGGGAAGAGATACAATGAGCAGTTCTTC.

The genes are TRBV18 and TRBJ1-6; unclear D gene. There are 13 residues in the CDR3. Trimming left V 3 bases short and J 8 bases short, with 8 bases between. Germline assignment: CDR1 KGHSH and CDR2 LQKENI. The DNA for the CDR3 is TGTGCCAGCTCACCCACGGACGATTCACCCCTCCACTTT. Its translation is CASSPTDDSPLHF.

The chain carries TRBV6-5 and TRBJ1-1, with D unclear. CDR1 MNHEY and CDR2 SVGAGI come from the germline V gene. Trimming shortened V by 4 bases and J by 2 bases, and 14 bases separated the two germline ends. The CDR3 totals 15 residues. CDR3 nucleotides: TGTGCCAGCAGTTTATGGGAGACCGGCAACACTGAAGCTTTCTTT. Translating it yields CASSLWETGNTEAFF.

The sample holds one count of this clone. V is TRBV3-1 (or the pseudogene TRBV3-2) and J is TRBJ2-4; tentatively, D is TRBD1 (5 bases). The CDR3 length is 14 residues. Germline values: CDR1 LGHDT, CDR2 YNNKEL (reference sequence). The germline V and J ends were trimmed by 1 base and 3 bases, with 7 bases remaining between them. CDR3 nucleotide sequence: TGTGCCAGCAGCCAAGCAGGGTTCAAAAACATTCAGTACTTC. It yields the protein CASSQAGFKNIQYF.

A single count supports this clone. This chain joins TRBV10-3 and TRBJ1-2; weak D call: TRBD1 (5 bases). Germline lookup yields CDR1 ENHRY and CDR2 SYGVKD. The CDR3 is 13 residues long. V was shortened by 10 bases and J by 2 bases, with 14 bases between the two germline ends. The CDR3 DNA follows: TGTGCCACTGGACGGGGGGAGAACTATGGCTACACCTTC. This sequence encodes CATGRGENYGYTF.

The CDR3 sequence: CASSQPRTRDEQFF. CDR3 sequence (DNA): TGCGCCAGCAGCCAACCCAGGACTAGGGATGAGCAGTTCTTC. The gene calls are TRBV4-1 and TRBJ2-1, with 7 nucleotides matching TRBD2. The CDR3 loop spans 14 amino acids. Germline-derived CDR1 and CDR2 are MGHRA and YSYEKL. V lost 2 bases and J lost 8; bases outside the gene matches: 6.

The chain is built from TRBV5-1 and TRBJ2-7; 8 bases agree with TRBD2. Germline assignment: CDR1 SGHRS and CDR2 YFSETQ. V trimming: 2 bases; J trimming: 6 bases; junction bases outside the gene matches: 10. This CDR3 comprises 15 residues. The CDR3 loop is CASSLPGAGGGEQYF. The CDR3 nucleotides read TGCGCCAGCAGCTTACCAGGGGCGGGGGGAGGCGAGCAGTACTTC. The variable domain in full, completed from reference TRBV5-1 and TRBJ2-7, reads KAGVTQTPRYLIKTRGQQVTLSCSPISGHRSVSWYQQTPGQGLQFLFEYFSETQRNKGNFPGRFSGRQFSNSRSEMNVSTLELGDSALYLCASSLPGAGGGEQYFGPGTRLTVT.

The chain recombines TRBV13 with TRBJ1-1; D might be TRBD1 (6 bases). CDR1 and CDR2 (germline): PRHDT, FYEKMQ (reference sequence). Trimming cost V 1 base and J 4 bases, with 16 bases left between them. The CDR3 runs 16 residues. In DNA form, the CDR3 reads TGTGCCAGCAGCTTAGTGGGGGGGCGTGGGAGCACTGAAGCTTTCTTT. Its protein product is CASSLVGGRGSTEAFF.

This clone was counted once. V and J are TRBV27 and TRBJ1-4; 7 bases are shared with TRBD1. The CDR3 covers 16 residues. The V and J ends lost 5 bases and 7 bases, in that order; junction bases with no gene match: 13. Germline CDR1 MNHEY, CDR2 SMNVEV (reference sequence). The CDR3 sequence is CASSRGTARRGEKLFF. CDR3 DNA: TGTGCCAGCAGTCGCGGGACAGCCCGAAGGGGTGAAAAACTGTTTTTT.

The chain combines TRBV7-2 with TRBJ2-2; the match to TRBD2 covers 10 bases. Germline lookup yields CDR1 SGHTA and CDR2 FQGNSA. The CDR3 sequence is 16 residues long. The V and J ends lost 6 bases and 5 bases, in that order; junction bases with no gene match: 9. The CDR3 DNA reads TGTGCCAGCAGTACGGAGCGGGGGGGCCGAACCGGGGAGCTGTTTTTT. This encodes CASSTERGGRTGELFF.

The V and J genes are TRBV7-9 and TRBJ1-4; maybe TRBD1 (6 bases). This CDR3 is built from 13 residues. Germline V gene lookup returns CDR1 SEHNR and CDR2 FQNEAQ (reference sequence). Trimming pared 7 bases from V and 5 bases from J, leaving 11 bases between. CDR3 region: CASKDSLNEKLFF. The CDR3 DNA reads TGTGCCAGCAAGGACAGCTTAAATGAAAAACTGTTTTTT.

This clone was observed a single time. CDR3 coding DNA: TGCGCCAGCAAGGGGACAGGGGATGAAAAACTGTTTTTT. Its translation: CASKGTGDEKLFF. The chain links TRBV5-1 to TRBJ1-4; 10 bases agree with TRBD1. This CDR3 is built from 13 residues. V was pared by 6 bases and J by 6 bases, with 2 bases of the junction left unmatched. Germline CDR1 is SGHRS and CDR2 is YFSETQ.

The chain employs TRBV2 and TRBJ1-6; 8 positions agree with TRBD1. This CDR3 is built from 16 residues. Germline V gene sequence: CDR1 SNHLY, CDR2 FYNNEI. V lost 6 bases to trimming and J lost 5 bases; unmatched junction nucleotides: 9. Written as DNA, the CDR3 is TGTGCCAGCAGCCGTCCCGGGACAGGAAATAATTCACCCCTCCACTTT. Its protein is CASSRPGTGNNSPLHF.

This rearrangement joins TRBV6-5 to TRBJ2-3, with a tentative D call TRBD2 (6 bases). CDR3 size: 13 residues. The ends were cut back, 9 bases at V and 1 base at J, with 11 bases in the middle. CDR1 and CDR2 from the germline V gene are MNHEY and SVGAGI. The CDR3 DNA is TGTGCCAGTCTAGCGCCGGGCACAGATACGCAGTATTTT. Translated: CASLAPGTDTQYF.

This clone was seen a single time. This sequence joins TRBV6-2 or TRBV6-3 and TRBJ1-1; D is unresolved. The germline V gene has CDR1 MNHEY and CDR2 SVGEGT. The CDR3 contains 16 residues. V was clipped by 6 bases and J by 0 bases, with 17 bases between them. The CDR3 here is CASSQFLRLMNTEAFF. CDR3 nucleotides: TGTGCCAGCAGCCAATTCCTACGGTTGATGAACACTGAAGCTTTCTTT.

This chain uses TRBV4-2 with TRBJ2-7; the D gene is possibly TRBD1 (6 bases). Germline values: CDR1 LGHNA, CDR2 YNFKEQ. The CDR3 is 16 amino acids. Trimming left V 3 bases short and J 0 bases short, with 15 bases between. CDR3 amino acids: CASSHPTGLNSYEQYF. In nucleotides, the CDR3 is TGTGCCAGCAGCCATCCCACAGGGCTTAACTCCTACGAGCAGTACTTC.

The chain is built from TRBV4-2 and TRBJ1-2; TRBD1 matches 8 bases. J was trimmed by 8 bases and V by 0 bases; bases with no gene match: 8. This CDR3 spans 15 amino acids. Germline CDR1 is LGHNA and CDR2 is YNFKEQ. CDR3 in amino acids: CASSQDLGQGQGYTF. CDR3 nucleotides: TGTGCCAGCAGCCAAGACCTAGGACAGGGACAGGGCTACACCTTC.